This T cell receptor (beta chain) was sequenced during a study of T cell changes during pregnancy in multiple sclerosis. This table comes from immunoSEQ multiplex PCR, and its TCRdb copy is limited to in-frame clones, with some not included. Of approximately 9,100 clones in the sample, about 89% were seen once. Sample: CD8+ T cells from peripheral blood mononuclear cells, taken in the first trimester of pregnancy. The receptor comes from a female donor in good health, enrolled as a control in a pregnancy study.

The CDR3: CASSSGTGGTGELFF. The CDR3, as DNA: TGTGCCAGCAGCTCCGGGACAGGGGGCACCGGGGAGCTGTTTTTT. This sequence joins TRBV7-9 and TRBJ2-2, with TRBD1 matching 11 bases. CDR3 length: 15 residues. The V gene's germline CDR1 is SEHNR and CDR2 FQNEAQ (reference sequence). The J segment lost 4 bases and the V segment lost 4 bases, leaving 2 bases of the junction unmatched.